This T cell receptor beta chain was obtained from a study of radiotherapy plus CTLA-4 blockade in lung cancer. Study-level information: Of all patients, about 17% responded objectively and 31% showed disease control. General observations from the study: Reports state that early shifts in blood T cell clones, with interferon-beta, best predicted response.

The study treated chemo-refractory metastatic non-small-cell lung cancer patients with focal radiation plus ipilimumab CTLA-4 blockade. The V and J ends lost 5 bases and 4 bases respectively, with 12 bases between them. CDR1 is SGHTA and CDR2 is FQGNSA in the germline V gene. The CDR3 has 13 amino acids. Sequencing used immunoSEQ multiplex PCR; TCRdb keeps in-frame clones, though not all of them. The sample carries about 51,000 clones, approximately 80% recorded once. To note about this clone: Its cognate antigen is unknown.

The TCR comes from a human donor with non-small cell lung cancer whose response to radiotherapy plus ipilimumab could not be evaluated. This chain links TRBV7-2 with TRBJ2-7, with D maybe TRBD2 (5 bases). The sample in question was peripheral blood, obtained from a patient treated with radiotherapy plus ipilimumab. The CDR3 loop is CASSHGETYEQYF. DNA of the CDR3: TGTGCCAGCAGCCACGGGGAAACATACGAGCAGTACTTC. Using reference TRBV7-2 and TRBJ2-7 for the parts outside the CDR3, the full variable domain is GAGVSQSPSNKVTEKGKDVELRCDPISGHTALYWYRQSLGQGLEFLIYFQGNSAPDKSGLPSDRFSAERTGGSVSTLTIQRTQQEDSAVYLCASSHGETYEQYFGPGTRLTVT.